This entry lists 9 T cell receptor beta chains sequenced from one sample in a study of patients and donors after allogeneic stem cell transplantation. TCRdb called the RT-PCR reads again in MiXCR, with one record for every CDR3 protein. The sample holds more than 850,000 distinct CDR3 sequences, roughly 18% seen once. Sequenced input: blood, either unsorted or a sorted T cell fraction (not recorded which). Receptors originate from a human donor who was either an allogeneic HSCT recipient or a stem cell or donor lymphocyte infusion donor (not recorded which). It is not recorded whose cells these are; they may come from a transplant donor.

The gene calls are TRBV20-1 and TRBJ2-3; maybe TRBD1 (6 bases). The CDR3 runs 12 residues. From germline, CDR1 is DFQATT and CDR2 SNEGSKA (reference sequence). Trimming stripped 1 base from V and 8 bases from J, with 10 bases between. CDR3 in DNA: TGCAGTGCTAGAGTAGGGGACACTACGCAGTATTTT. It encodes CSARVGDTTQYF.

This clonotype appeared a few times. The chain recombines TRBV20-1 with TRBJ2-1, with 8 positions matching TRBD2. Germline loops: CDR1 DFQATT, CDR2 SNEGSKA (reference sequence). After removal of 5 bases from V and 3 bases from J, the junction contained 12 bases not matched to a gene. The CDR3 sequence is 16 residues long. The CDR3 reads CSAPITGRGVYNEQFF. The CDR3 coding sequence is TGCAGTGCTCCCATAACGGGGCGGGGGGTCTACAATGAGCAGTTCTTC.

In its sample, this clonotype was seen a few times. V usage is TRBV24-1 and J usage is TRBJ2-1, with 8 bases lining up with TRBD2. CDR3 size: 14 residues. The V gene end was trimmed by 5 bases and the J gene end by 7 bases; junction bases not matched to a gene: 6. CDR1 and CDR2 from the germline V gene are KGHDR and SFDVKD. CDR3 sequence: CATSASGGRNEQFF. CDR3 DNA sequence: TGTGCCACCAGTGCCTCGGGAGGGCGGAATGAGCAGTTCTTC.

In its sample, this clonotype was seen a few times. The V and J genes are TRBV20-1 and TRBJ2-2; 9 nucleotides line up with TRBD1. V lost 3 bases and J lost 3; bases outside the gene matches: 5. Germline loops: CDR1 DFQATT, CDR2 SNEGSKA (reference sequence). The CDR3 contains 15 residues. CDR3 DNA: TGCAGTGCTAGGGCGGGACAGGGAGACACCGGGGAGCTGTTTTTT. Translating it yields CSARAGQGDTGELFF.

This clonotype was seen ten or more times. The chain links TRBV5-1 to TRBJ2-1, with D possibly TRBD1 on 6 matching bases. Looked up from germline, CDR1 is SGHRS and CDR2 is YFSETQ. This CDR3 contains 15 residues. V lost 5 bases to trimming and J lost 2 bases, with 14 bases between them. The CDR3 DNA reads TGCGCCAGCAGACTGACAGGCGAACCCTACAATGAGCAGTTCTTC. This translates into CASRLTGEPYNEQFF.

This chain connects TRBV5-1 to TRBJ2-7; 7 bases agree with TRBD1. The CDR3 covers 17 residues. The trim removed 3 bases at V and 8 bases at J, leaving 20 bases unmatched. In germline, CDR1 is SGHRS, CDR2 YFSETQ. The DNA for the CDR3 is TGCGCCAGCAGCTATACCCTTGGACAGGCTCCTTCAGGCAAGCAGTACTTC. It is translated as CASSYTLGQAPSGKQYF.

V is TRBV29-1 and J is TRBJ2-7; 11 bases align to TRBD1. CDR3 size: 15 residues. Unmatched junction bases numbered 9, after V lost 5 bases and J lost 3 bases. From germline, CDR1 is SQVTM and CDR2 ANQGSEA. CDR3 DNA: TGCAGCGTTCTGGGGACAGGGGGAAGGGACTACGAGCAGTACTTC. Residues: CSVLGTGGRDYEQYF.

The rearrangement uses TRBV19 and TRBJ2-1, with 10 positions matching TRBD2. The CDR3 loop spans 15 amino acids. J was trimmed by 7 bases and V by 3 bases; bases with no gene match: 6. Germline CDR1 is LNHDA and CDR2 is SQIVND (reference sequence). The CDR3 protein is CASSMWELAGNEQFF. CDR3 DNA: TGTGCCAGTAGTATGTGGGAACTAGCGGGAAATGAGCAGTTCTTC.

In this sample, this clonotype turned up a few times. CDR3 in DNA: TGTGCCACCAGTGATCACGGGACTAAGGACGAGCAGTTCTTC. Protein sequence: CATSDHGTKDEQFF. This chain connects TRBV24-1 to TRBJ2-1; 7 bases agree with TRBD2. The length of the CDR3 is 14 residues. Per the germline V gene, CDR1 is KGHDR and CDR2 is SFDVKD. V dropped 3 bases and J dropped 10; count of bases not matched to a gene: 8.